The clone carrying this T cell receptor (beta chain) was seen many times. The antigen is not known. These data are taken from a study of CD8 T cells in ankylosing spondylitis. Overall study results and limits: Significant enrichment of disease-linked clones was reported in matched ankylosing spondylitis synovial fluid. A TCR beta motif of eight or nine highly homologous variants seemed to mark ankylosing spondylitis blood.

TCRdb passed the 5' RACE reads through MiXCR, listing each CDR3 protein once. Among 200,000 or so distinct CDR3 sequences listed, 10% to 15% were seen once. This clonotype was obtained from a female donor with ankylosing spondylitis or in good health (not recorded which). Sequences were obtained from blood, either unsorted or a sorted T cell fraction (not recorded which).

The CDR3 bases are TGCAGCGTTGGGGTGGGGGGGCAGAACACTGAAGCTTTCTTT. Translation: CSVGVGGQNTEAFF. V gene TRBV29-1 combines with J gene TRBJ1-1; maybe TRBD1 (6 bases). The CDR3 spans 14 residues. Per the germline V gene, CDR1 is SQVTM and CDR2 is ANQGSEA. The V end lost 4 bases, the J end lost 1 base, and 13 bases lay between the germline ends.